These 18 T cell receptor beta chains were sequenced from one sample in a study of CD8 T cells in Susac syndrome. After extraction with the RNeasy kit, roughly 0.5 to 1 ug of the RNA was reverse transcribed using random hexamers. TCRdb called the immunoSEQ multiplex PCR reads again in MiXCR, with one record for every CDR3 protein. The sample has 100,000 to 150,000 distinct CDR3 sequences, around 94% seen once. The sequenced material came from CD8+ T cells from PBMCs. The receptors derive from a human donor with Susac syndrome.

The gene calls are TRBV2 and TRBJ1-1; D unresolved. V shed 7 bases and J shed 0 bases, with 9 bases lying between them. This CDR3 has 13 residues. CDR1 and CDR2 from the germline V gene are SNHLY and FYNNEI. CDR3 nucleotides: TGTGCCAGCACGGAGGGATTGAACACTGAAGCTTTCTTT. Its translation: CASTEGLNTEAFF.

This clonotype occurred once. The V gene is TRBV7-9, the J gene TRBJ1-2, with 7 nucleotides matching TRBD1. The CDR3 runs to 17 residues. Losses at the gene ends were 4 bases for V and 2 bases for J; bases not matched to a gene: 13. Germline CDR1 and CDR2: SEHNR and FQNEAQ (reference sequence). CDR3 sequence: CASSSRDRATSNYGYTF. CDR3 nucleotide sequence: TGTGCCAGCAGCTCCCGGGACAGAGCTACATCAAACTATGGCTACACCTTC.

This chain uses TRBV14 with TRBJ2-7; TRBD2 aligns across 9 bases. V was pared by 0 bases and J by 3 bases, with 6 bases of the junction left unmatched. Germline loops: CDR1 SGHDN, CDR2 FVKESK. This CDR3 contains 16 residues. This CDR3 reads CASSQDAGGPFYEQYF. CDR3 in DNA: TGTGCCAGCAGCCAAGACGCGGGAGGGCCTTTCTACGAGCAGTACTTC.

This clonotype was observed a single time. J is TRBJ1-6 and V is TRBV27; possible D gene TRBD1, 5 bases. V gave up 2 bases and J gave up 6 bases, with 11 bases separating them. CDR1 and CDR2 from the germline V gene are MNHEY and SMNVEV (reference sequence). This CDR3 is built from 15 residues. CDR3 sequence: CASSLGAATNSPLHF. The DNA for the CDR3 is TGTGCCAGCAGTTTAGGGGCAGCCACTAATTCACCCCTCCACTTT.

V usage is TRBV4-1 and J usage is TRBJ2-7; a weak D match, TRBD1 (8 bases). This CDR3 has 19 amino acids. V dropped 3 bases and J dropped 3 bases, with 27 bases sitting between them. CDR1 is MGHRA and CDR2 is YSYEKL in the germline V gene. The CDR3 protein is CASSHSPRGGQASGYEQYF. CDR3 DNA: TGCGCCAGCAGCCACTCACCCAGGGGGGGACAGGCTTCGGGCTACGAGCAGTACTTC.

The chain combines TRBV29-1 with TRBJ2-1; D not resolved. Trimming left V 4 bases short and J 2 bases short, with 6 bases between. The CDR3 runs to 12 residues. Germline CDR1 SQVTM, CDR2 ANQGSEA. The chain's CDR3 is CSVGPAYNEQFF. The CDR3 DNA reads as TGCAGCGTTGGGCCCGCCTACAATGAGCAGTTCTTC.

V usage is TRBV4-1 and J usage is TRBJ2-1; D call uncertain. The germline CDR1 and CDR2 sequences are MGHRA and YSYEKL. The CDR3 covers 11 residues. Trimming cost V 8 bases and J 9 bases, with 11 bases left between them. The CDR3 DNA reads TGCGCCAGCTCATCTCCCGGTGAGCAGTTCTTC. This translates into CASSSPGEQFF.

Only one count was recorded for this clonotype. J is TRBJ1-1 and V is TRBV19; no definite D call. Germline CDR1 and CDR2: LNHDA and SQIVND (reference sequence). The CDR3 consists of 12 residues. V was clipped by 9 bases and J by 5 bases, with 13 bases between them. CDR3: CASQLGETEAFF. DNA of the CDR3: TGTGCCAGCCAACTCGGTGAGACTGAAGCTTTCTTT.

This clonotype showed up just once. The rearrangement links TRBV12-3 or TRBV12-4 to TRBJ1-1; maybe TRBD1 (5 bases). The CDR3 covers 13 residues. The V end was cut by 4 bases, the J end by 5 bases, with 11 bases between. The CDR3 is CASSWGKGTEAFF. The CDR3 DNA reads as TGTGCCAGCAGTTGGGGGAAGGGAACTGAAGCTTTCTTT.

The chain combines TRBV27 with TRBJ2-3, with a weak D call TRBD1 (5 bases). The germline gives CDR1 MNHEY, CDR2 SMNVEV (reference sequence). The length of the CDR3 is 13 residues. V lost 7 bases, J lost 1 base, and 9 bases lay in between. Here the CDR3 DNA reads TGTGCCAGCACTGTCAGGGGCACAGATACGCAGTATTTT. Protein: CASTVRGTDTQYF.

V usage is TRBV4-1 and J usage is TRBJ1-2; TRBD1 matches 9 bases. Trimming cost V 1 base and J 0 bases; bases outside gene matches: 9. Germline assignment: CDR1 MGHRA and CDR2 YSYEKL. This CDR3 comprises 18 residues. The CDR3 protein is CASSQALTGGIANYGYTF. In DNA form, the CDR3 reads TGCGCCAGCAGCCAAGCCCTCACAGGGGGCATAGCTAACTATGGCTACACCTTC.

This rearrangement joins TRBV7-9 to TRBJ2-5; 7 nucleotides align to TRBD1. Germline V gene data show CDR1 as SEHNR and CDR2 as FQNEAQ (reference sequence). V shed 7 bases, J shed 4 bases, and the junction held 15 bases outside the gene matches. This CDR3 is built from 16 residues. CDR3 sequence: CASTLRRRRGRETQYF. CDR3 bases: TGTGCCAGCACGCTTAGGAGGAGAAGGGGGCGAGAGACCCAGTACTTC.

The chain is built from TRBV20-1 and TRBJ1-2; D may be TRBD1 (5 bases). CDR3 length: 13 amino acids. From germline, CDR1 is DFQATT and CDR2 SNEGSKA (reference sequence). Trimming pared 0 bases from V and 4 bases from J, leaving 9 bases between. CDR3 sequence (DNA): TGCAGTGCTAGAGAGAAGGGGCTCTATGGCTACACCTTC. This encodes CSAREKGLYGYTF.

The CDR3 protein is CASRGQGETQYF. CDR3 bases: TGTGCCAGCAGGGGACAGGGAGAGACCCAGTACTTC. V gene TRBV2 combines with J gene TRBJ2-5; TRBD1 matches 9 bases. Germline V CDR1 and CDR2: SNHLY, FYNNEI. The CDR3 loop spans 12 amino acids. Germline trimming cut 6 bases from V and 4 bases from J; bases unmatched to any gene: 0.

This chain links TRBV15 with TRBJ1-2; 8 bases are shared with TRBD1. CDR3 length equals 14 residues. The J segment lost 6 bases and the V segment lost 5 bases, leaving 8 bases of the junction unmatched. Germline V gene lookup returns CDR1 LNHNV and CDR2 YYDKDF (reference sequence). CDR3 nucleotides: TGTGCCACCAGCCTCCGGACAGGGACTCATGGCTACACCTTC. Its translation: CATSLRTGTHGYTF.

The V and J genes are TRBV7-3 and TRBJ2-3, with a possible D match to TRBD1 (5 bases). With 6 bases removed from V and 3 bases from J, the gap between germline ends came to 10 bases. Germline values: CDR1 SGHTA, CDR2 FQGTGA. This CDR3 is 13 amino acids long. The CDR3 DNA reads TGTGCCAGCAGGGGGCGTTCGACAGATACGCAGTATTTT. Its translation is CASRGRSTDTQYF.

The V call is TRBV6-5, the J call TRBJ1-1, with D possibly TRBD1 on 5 matching bases. The V and J ends lost 6 bases and 3 bases respectively, with 11 bases between them. The CDR3 totals 13 residues. CDR1 is MNHEY and CDR2 is SVGAGI in the germline V gene. The CDR3 DNA reads as TGTGCCAGCAGACGGCGGGGGGACACTGAAGCTTTCTTT. This translates into CASRRRGDTEAFF.

The chain employs TRBV11-2 and TRBJ1-5, with TRBD1 identical over 7 bases. V lost 4 bases, J lost 0 bases, and 0 bases stayed unmatched. The CDR3 contains 14 residues. Germline V gene sequence: CDR1 SGHAT, CDR2 FQNNGV. The CDR3 spells CASSWDSSNQPQHF. CDR3 bases: TGTGCCAGCAGCTGGGACAGTAGCAATCAGCCCCAGCATTTT.